This T cell receptor (beta chain) was identified during a study of response to subunit inactivated influenza vaccine. Study-level findings and limits: The authors suggested that few new T cells are recruited per seasonal influenza vaccination.

A word on this clonotype: Its antigen is currently unknown.

TCRdb reprocessed the RT-PCR reads via MiXCR and lists one record per CDR3 protein. The sample shows about 650,000 distinct CDR3 sequences, less than 20% of them seen only once. This CDR3 is 15 amino acids long. The ends lost 6 bases at V and 5 bases at J; junction bases unmatched: 11. The rearrangement uses TRBV12-3 or TRBV12-4 and TRBJ2-7, with 9 bases matching TRBD1. The input for sequencing was PBMCs from blood, taken roughly 12 days after vaccination. The receptor was derived from a man between 45 and 60 years old who received an inactivated influenza vaccine. The CDR3 here is CASSNRQGVGNEQYF. The CDR3 DNA reads as TGTGCCAGCAGCAACAGACAGGGGGTAGGCAACGAGCAGTACTTC.